This entry describes one T cell receptor beta chain. Its antigen is not yet known. Base qualities are not provided; no much larger clone lies one nucleotide away. CDR1 and CDR2, per the germline V gene, are MDHEN and SYDVKM. Counted from cysteine to phenylalanine, this CDR3 has 15 amino acids. The read is trimmed to its CDR3 DNA, 45 bases read in frame from base 1. Trimming takes 3 bases off V and 7 bases off J; junction bases not matched to a gene: 8. Library preparation used the immunoSEQ multiplex PCR assay. TCRdb provides this immuneACCESS table in a form limited to in-frame rearrangements. Some clones are lacking; in checked studies, under half of them reflect an unresolved V gene, and why the rest are absent is not known. Recorded for this sample are 50,000 to 55,000 clones; over 90% of them occurred a single time. Around 0.49% of the sample is in the top ten clones. These data belong to a study of T cell changes during pregnancy in multiple sclerosis (dated by TCRdb to between 2018 and 2021). Regarding the study in general: Changes in the T cell repertoire over the course of pregnancy were examined in this study in women with multiple sclerosis.

The TCR was taken from a female donor with multiple sclerosis, enrolled in a pregnancy study. Sample: CD4+ T cells from peripheral blood mononuclear cells, taken in the third trimester of pregnancy. Recombination linked TRBV28 to TRBJ2-7; the junction holds 11 bases that match TRBD1. The DNA is as follows: TGTGCCAGCAGTTTGCCCGGGACAGGGGGTGGAGAGCAGTACTTC. Its translation reads: CASSLPGTGGGEQYF.